These 11 T cell receptor beta chains originate from one sample sequenced in a study of blood T cell repertoires in COVID-19. Clones were read by immunoSEQ multiplex PCR, and TCRdb kept only the in-frame ones, dropping some. The profile shows 150,000 to 200,000 clones, around 84% of them singletons. Material: PBMCs or T cells enriched from blood (not recorded which). The receptors shown here come from a man in his forties who had recovered from COVID-19.

This chain connects TRBV19 to TRBJ2-2; 9 nucleotides match TRBD1. Germline V gene sequence: CDR1 LNHDA, CDR2 SQIVND (reference sequence). This CDR3 comprises 17 residues. J was trimmed by 5 bases and V by 6 bases; bases with no gene match: 13. The CDR3 loop reads CASRNGWGTGRTGELFF. Written as DNA, the CDR3 is TGTGCCAGTAGGAATGGCTGGGGGACAGGGCGGACCGGGGAGCTGTTTTTT.

The sample holds one count of this clone. The chain carries TRBV5-6 and TRBJ1-2; D is unresolved. The CDR3 contains 14 residues. The germline V gene has CDR1 SGHDT and CDR2 YYEEEE. V lost 7 bases, J lost 2 bases, and 15 bases lay in between. CDR3 nucleotides: TGTGCCAGCCCACCACTTCGAACCAACTATGGCTACACCTTC. It translates to CASPPLRTNYGYTF.

This chain uses TRBV19 with TRBJ1-2; D is possibly TRBD1 (6 bases). Germline V gives CDR1 LNHDA, CDR2 SQIVND (reference sequence). This CDR3 region has 13 residues. V lost 3 bases, J lost 7 bases, and 12 bases lay in between. The CDR3 region is CASSIPGAGGYTF. The CDR3 region has the DNA TGTGCCAGTAGTATCCCAGGGGCCGGTGGCTACACCTTC.

A few counts support this clone. The chain uses TRBV10-3 and TRBJ1-3; TRBD1 might be the D (5 bases). The germline V and J ends were trimmed by 11 bases and 0 bases, with 17 bases remaining between them. CDR1 ENHRY and CDR2 SYGVKD come from the germline V gene. The CDR3 spans 15 residues. The CDR3 coding sequence is TGTGCCCTAGGGGAGGGTTCCAGCTCTGGAAACACCATATATTTT. It translates to CALGEGSSSGNTIYF.

The J gene is TRBJ2-5, the V gene TRBV6-2 or TRBV6-3, with TRBD2 as a possible D gene (6 bases). Trimming stripped 5 bases from V and 5 bases from J, with 9 bases between. Germline CDR1 is MNHEY and CDR2 is SVGEGT. The CDR3 runs 12 residues. Here the CDR3 DNA reads TGTGCCAGCAGTCGCGGGGCGGAGACCCAGTACTTC. This translates into CASSRGAETQYF.

This rearrangement joins TRBV13 to TRBJ1-1; D may be TRBD1 (5 bases). Trimming took 1 base from V and 0 from J, leaving 12 bases between them. The germline V gene has CDR1 PRHDT and CDR2 FYEKMQ (reference sequence). The CDR3 has 16 residues. The CDR3 is CASSLVAGKMNTEAFF. The CDR3 DNA reads as TGTGCCAGCAGCTTAGTTGCAGGGAAGATGAACACTGAAGCTTTCTTT.

This clone was counted many times. This chain links TRBV18 with TRBJ1-1; 7 bases map to TRBD1. CDR3 length equals 16 residues. Per the germline V gene, CDR1 is KGHSH and CDR2 is LQKENI. J gave up 0 bases and V 3 bases, and 7 bases lay outside the gene matches. The CDR3 DNA reads as TGTGCCAGCTCACCGAGGGACAGTACTTTGAACACTGAAGCTTTCTTT. Residues: CASSPRDSTLNTEAFF.

The chain uses TRBV11-1 and TRBJ1-1, with unresolved D. The germline V and J ends were trimmed by 5 bases and 1 base, with 14 bases remaining between them. Germline CDR1 is SGHAT and CDR2 is FQDESV (reference sequence). This CDR3 comprises 15 residues. The CDR3 loop is CASSDSPSWNTEAFF. CDR3 nucleotides: TGTGCCAGCAGCGACTCCCCTAGTTGGAACACTGAAGCTTTCTTT.

The genes are TRBV19 and TRBJ1-4; 7 bases map to TRBD1. The CDR3 length is 14 residues. Trimming cost V 5 bases and J 8 bases; bases outside gene matches: 8. Germline V gene sequence: CDR1 LNHDA, CDR2 SQIVND (reference sequence). The CDR3 DNA is TGTGCCAGTAGTCGGGAGGGGGCACGAGAAAAACTGTTTTTT. It yields the protein CASSREGAREKLFF.

V is TRBV5-1 and J is TRBJ1-1; D possibly corresponds to TRBD1 (5 bases). Trimming removed 0 bases from V and 2 bases from J, with 8 bases in between. The CDR3 covers 14 residues. CDR1 and CDR2 from the germline V gene are SGHRS and YFSETQ. As DNA, the CDR3 is TGCGCCAGCAGCTTGGGACAGAGAAACACTGAAGCTTTCTTT. This translates into CASSLGQRNTEAFF.

This clone was seen more than once but under ten times. The V gene is TRBV7-2, the J gene TRBJ1-1; weak D call: TRBD1 (5 bases). CDR1 is SGHTA, CDR2 FQGNSA, per germline. There are 12 residues in the CDR3. The V end was cut by 5 bases, the J end by 5 bases, with 9 bases between. CDR3 nucleotides: TGTGCCAGCAGCCGACAGAGGACTGAAGCTTTCTTT. It specifies CASSRQRTEAFF.